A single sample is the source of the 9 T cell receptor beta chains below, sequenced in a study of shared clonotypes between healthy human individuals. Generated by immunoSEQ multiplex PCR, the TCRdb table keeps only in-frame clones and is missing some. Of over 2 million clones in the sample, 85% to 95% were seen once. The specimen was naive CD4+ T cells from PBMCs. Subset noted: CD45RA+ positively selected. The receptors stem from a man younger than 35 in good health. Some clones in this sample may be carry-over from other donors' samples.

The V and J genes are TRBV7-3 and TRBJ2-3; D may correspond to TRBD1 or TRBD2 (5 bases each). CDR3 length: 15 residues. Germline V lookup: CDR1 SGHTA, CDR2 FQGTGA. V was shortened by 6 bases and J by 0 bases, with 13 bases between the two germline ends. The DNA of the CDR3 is TGTGCCAGCAGGAGGGGTAGGCTTAGCACAGATACGCAGTATTTT. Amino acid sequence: CASRRGRLSTDTQYF.

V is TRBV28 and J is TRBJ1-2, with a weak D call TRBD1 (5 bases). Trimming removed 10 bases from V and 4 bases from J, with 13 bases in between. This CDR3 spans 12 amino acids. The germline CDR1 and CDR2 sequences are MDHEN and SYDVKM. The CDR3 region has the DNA TGTGCCATCCAGGACACTGCCTATGGCTACACCTTC. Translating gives CAIQDTAYGYTF.

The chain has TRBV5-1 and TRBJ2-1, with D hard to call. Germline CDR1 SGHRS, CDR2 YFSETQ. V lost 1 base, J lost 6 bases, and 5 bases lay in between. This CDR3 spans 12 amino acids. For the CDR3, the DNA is TGCGCCAGCAGCTTGCCTACCAATGAGCAGTTCTTC. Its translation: CASSLPTNEQFF. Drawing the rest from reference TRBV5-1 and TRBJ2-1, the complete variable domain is KAGVTQTPRYLIKTRGQQVTLSCSPISGHRSVSWYQQTPGQGLQFLFEYFSETQRNKGNFPGRFSGRQFSNSRSEMNVSTLELGDSALYLCASSLPTNEQFFGPGTRLTVL.

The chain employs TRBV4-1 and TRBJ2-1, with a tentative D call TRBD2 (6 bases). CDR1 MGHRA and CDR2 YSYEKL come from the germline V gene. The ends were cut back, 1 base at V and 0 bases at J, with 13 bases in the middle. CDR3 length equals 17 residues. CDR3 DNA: TGCGCCAGCAGCCAAGGGGGGGATACCGGCTCCTACAATGAGCAGTTCTTC. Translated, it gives CASSQGGDTGSYNEQFF.

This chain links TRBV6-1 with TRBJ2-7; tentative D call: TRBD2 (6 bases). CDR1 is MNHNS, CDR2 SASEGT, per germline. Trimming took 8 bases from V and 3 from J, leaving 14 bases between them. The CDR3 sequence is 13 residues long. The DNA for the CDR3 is TGTGCCAGCCAAAGGACTACCCACTACGAGCAGTACTTC. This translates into CASQRTTHYEQYF.

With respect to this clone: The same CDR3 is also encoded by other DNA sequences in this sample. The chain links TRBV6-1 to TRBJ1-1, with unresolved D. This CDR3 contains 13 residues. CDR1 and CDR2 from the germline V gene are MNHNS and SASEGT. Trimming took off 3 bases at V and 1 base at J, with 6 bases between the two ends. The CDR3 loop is CASSEVWNTEAFF. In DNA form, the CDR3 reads TGTGCCAGCAGTGAGGTATGGAACACTGAAGCTTTCTTT.

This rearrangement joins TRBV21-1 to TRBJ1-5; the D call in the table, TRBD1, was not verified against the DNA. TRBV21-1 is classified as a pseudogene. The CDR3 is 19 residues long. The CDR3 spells CASSKCGLVGQGGNQPQHF. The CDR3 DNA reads TGTGCCAGCAGCAAATGTGGATTGGTCGGGCAGGGTGGCAATCAGCCCCAGCATTTT.

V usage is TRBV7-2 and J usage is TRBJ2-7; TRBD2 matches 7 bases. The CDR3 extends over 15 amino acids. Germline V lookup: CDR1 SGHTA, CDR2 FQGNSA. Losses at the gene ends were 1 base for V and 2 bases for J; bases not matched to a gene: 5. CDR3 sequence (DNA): TGTGCCAGCAGCTTAGGCGGGAGTCATGCCTACGAGCAGTACTTC. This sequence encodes CASSLGGSHAYEQYF.

The CDR3 DNA reads as TGTGCCAGCATTTCACCGTCGGGTAGCGGCATTTTGCAGGGTACCAATGAGCAGTTCTTC. Protein: CASISPSGSGILQGTNEQFF. V usage is TRBV5-4 and J usage is TRBJ2-1; weak D call: TRBD2 (6 bases). Germline assignment: CDR1 SGHNT and CDR2 YYREEE (reference sequence). The V end lost 6 bases, the J end lost 6 bases, and 34 bases lay between the germline ends. CDR3 length equals 20 residues.